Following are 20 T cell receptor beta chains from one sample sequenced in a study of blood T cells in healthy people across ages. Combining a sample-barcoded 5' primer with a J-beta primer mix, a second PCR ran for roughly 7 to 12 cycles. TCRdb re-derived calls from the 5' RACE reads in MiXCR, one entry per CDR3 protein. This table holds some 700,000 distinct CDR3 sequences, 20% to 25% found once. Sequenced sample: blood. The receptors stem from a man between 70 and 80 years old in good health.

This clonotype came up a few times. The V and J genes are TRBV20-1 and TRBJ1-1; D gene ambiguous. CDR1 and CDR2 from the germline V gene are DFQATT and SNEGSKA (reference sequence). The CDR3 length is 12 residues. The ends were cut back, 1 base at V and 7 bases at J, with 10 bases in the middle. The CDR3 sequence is CSARGPGYEAFF. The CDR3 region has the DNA TGCAGTGCTAGAGGCCCGGGGTATGAAGCTTTCTTT.

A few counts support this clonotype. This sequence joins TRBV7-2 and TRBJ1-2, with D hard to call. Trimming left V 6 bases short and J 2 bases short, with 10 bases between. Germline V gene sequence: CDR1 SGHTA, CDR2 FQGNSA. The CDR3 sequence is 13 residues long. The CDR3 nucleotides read TGTGCCAGCAGGGACTCCGGGAACTATGGCTACACCTTC. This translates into CASRDSGNYGYTF.

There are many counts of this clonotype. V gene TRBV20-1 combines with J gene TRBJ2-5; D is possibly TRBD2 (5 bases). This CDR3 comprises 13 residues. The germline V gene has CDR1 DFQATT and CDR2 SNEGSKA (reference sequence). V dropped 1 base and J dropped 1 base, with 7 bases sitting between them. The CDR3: CSARVTIQETQYF. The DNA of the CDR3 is TGCAGTGCTAGAGTGACTATCCAAGAGACCCAGTACTTC.

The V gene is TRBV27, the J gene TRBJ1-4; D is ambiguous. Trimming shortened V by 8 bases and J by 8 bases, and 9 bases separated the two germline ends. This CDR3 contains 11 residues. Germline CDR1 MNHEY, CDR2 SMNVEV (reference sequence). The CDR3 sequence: CASGRTEKLFF. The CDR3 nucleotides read TGTGCCAGCGGCCGCACGGAAAAACTGTTTTTT.

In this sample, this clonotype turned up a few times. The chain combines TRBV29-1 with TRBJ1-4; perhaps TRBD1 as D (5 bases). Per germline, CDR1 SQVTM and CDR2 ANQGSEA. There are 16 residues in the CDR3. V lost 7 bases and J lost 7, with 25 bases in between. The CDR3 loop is CSATRGRGSLGEKLFF. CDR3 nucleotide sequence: TGCAGCGCTACCCGGGGAAGGGGCAGCCTGGGTGAAAAACTGTTTTTT.

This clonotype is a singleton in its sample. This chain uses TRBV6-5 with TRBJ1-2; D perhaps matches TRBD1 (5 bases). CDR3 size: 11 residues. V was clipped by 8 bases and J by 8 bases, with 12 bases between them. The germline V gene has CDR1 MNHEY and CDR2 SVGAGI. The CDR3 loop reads CASGSGTGYTF. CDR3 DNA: TGTGCCAGCGGTTCGGGGACGGGCTACACCTTC.

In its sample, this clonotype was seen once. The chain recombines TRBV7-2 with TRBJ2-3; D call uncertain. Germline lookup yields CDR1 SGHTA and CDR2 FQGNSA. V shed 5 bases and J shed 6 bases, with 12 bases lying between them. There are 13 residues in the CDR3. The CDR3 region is CASSHIAHDTQYF. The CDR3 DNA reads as TGTGCCAGCAGCCATATAGCACATGATACGCAGTATTTT.

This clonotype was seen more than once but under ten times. The CDR3: CASSGRLAGRTDTQYF. The CDR3 DNA follows: TGTGCCAGCAGTGGACGACTAGCGGGGCGCACAGATACGCAGTATTTT. This chain links TRBV25-1 with TRBJ2-3, with 11 bases aligning to TRBD2. Germline loops: CDR1 MGHDK, CDR2 SYGVNS. J lost 1 base, V lost 4 bases, and 4 bases had no gene match. CDR3 size: 16 residues.

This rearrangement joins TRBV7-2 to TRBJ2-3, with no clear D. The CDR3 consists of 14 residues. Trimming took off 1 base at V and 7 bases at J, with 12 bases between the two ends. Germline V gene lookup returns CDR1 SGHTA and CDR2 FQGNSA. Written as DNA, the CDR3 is TGTGCCAGCAGCTTAGGGGTCAGCGCGAATACGCAGTATTTT. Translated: CASSLGVSANTQYF.

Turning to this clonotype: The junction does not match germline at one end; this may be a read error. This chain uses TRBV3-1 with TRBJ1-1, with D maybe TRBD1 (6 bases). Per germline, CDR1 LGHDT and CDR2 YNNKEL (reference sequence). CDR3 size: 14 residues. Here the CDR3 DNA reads TGTGCCAGCAGCCCCGGACAGAGCGGGACTGAAGCCTTCTTT. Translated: CASSPGQSGTEAFF.

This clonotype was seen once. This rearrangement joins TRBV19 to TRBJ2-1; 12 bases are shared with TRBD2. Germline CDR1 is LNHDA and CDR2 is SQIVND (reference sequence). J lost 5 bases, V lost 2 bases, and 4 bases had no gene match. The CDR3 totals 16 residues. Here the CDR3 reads CASSISRLAGDNEQFF. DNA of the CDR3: TGTGCCAGTAGTATATCACGACTAGCGGGGGACAATGAGCAGTTCTTC.

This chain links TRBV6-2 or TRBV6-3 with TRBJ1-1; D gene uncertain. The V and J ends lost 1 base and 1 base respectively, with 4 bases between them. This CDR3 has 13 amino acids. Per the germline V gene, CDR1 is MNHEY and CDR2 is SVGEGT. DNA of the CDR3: TGTGCCAGCAGTTACTTGCGGAACACTGAAGCTTTCTTT. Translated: CASSYLRNTEAFF.

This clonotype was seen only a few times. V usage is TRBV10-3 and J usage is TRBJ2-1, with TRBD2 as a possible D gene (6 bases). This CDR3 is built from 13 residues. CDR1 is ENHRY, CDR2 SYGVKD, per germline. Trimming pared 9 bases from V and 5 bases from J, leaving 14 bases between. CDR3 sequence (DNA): TGTGCCATGCGGGACCTATCGGACAATGAGCAGTTCTTC. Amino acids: CAMRDLSDNEQFF.

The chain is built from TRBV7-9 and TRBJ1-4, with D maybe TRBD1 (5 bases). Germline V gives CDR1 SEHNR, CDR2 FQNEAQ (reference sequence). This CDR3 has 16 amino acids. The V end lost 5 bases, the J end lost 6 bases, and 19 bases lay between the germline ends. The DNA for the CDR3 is TGTGCCAGCAGCCAAATGGGGCCAGGGATGTATGAAAAACTGTTTTTT. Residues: CASSQMGPGMYEKLFF.

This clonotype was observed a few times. CDR3 in DNA: TGTGCCAGCAGTAGAGTGGGGGCTGCCTACGAGCAGTACTTC. Its protein is CASSRVGAAYEQYF. The chain uses TRBV6-6 and TRBJ2-7; possibly TRBD1 for D (6 bases). V was cut by 5 bases and J by 2 bases, with 13 bases left in between. The CDR3 sequence is 14 residues long. Germline CDR1 MNHNY, CDR2 SVGAGI (reference sequence).

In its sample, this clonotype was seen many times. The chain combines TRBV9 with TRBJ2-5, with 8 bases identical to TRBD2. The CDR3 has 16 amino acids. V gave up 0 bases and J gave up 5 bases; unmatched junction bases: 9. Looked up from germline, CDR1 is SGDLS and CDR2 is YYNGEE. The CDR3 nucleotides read TGTGCCAGCAGCGTAGGATGGGGACTAGTAGAGGAGACCCAGTACTTC. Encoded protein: CASSVGWGLVEETQYF.

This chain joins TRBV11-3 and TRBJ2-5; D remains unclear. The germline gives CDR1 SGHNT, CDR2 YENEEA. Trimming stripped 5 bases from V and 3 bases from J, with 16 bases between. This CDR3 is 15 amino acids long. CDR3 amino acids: CASSQSWNSKETQYF. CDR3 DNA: TGTGCCAGCAGCCAAAGCTGGAACTCCAAAGAGACCCAGTACTTC.

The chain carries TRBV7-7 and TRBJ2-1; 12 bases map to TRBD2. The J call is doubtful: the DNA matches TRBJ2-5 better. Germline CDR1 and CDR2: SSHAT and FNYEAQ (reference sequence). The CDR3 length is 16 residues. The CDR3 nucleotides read TGTGCCAGCAGCTTAGGACTAGCGGGGGCTCACCAGACCCAGTACTTC. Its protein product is CASSLGLAGAHQTQYF.

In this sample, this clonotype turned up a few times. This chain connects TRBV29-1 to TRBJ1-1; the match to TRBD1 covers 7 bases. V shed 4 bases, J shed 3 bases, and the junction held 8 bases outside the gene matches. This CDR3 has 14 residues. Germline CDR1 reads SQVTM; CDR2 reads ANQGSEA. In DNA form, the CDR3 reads TGCAGCGTTGGGATCAGGGGGATGTACACTGAAGCTTTCTTT. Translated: CSVGIRGMYTEAFF.

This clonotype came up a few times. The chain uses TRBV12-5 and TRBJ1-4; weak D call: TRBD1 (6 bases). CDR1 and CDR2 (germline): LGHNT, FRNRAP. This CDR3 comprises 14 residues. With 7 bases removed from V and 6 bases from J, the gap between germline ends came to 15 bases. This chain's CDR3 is CASDSGTTDEKLFF. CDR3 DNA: TGTGCTAGTGACTCCGGGACAACGGATGAAAAACTGTTTTTT.